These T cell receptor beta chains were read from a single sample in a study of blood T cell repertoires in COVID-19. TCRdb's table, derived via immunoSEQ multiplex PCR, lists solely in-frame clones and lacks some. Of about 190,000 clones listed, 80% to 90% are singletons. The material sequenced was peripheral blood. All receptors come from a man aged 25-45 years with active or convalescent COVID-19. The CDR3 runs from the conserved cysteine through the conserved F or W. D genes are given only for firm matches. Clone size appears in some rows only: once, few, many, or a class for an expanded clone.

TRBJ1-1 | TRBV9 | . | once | CASSIQTEAFF | TGTGCCAGCAGCATCCAGACTGAAGCTTTCTTT
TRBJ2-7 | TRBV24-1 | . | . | CATSDFAAIKQYF | TGTGCCACCAGTGATTTTGCGGCCATTAAGCAGTACTTC
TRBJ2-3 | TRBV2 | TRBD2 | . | CASSEAGTSGANTQYF | TGTGCCAGCAGTGAAGCCGGGACTAGCGGGGCAAATACGCAGTATTTT
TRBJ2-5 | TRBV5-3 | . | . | CARSFLRAVETQYF | TGTGCCAGAAGCTTCCTCAGGGCGGTGGAGACCCAGTACTTC
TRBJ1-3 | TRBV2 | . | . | CASGRGRGNTIYF | TGTGCCAGCGGACGGGGTAGAGGAAACACCATATATTTT
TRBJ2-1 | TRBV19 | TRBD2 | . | CASSWTSGSYNEQFF | TGTGCCAGTAGCTGGACTAGCGGGAGTTACAATGAGCAGTTCTTC
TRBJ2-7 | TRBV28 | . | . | CASRLVAGEQYF | TGTGCCAGCAGGTTAGTAGCTGGCGAGCAGTACTTC
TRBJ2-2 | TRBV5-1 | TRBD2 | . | CASSGTSGTGELFF | TGCGCCAGCAGCGGGACTAGCGGCACCGGGGAGCTGTTTTTT
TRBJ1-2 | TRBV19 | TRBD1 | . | CASTPSGTAAYGYTF | TGTGCCAGTACCCCCTCAGGGACAGCGGCCTATGGCTACACCTTC
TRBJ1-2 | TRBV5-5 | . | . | CASSLSPEHYGYTF | TGTGCCAGCAGCTTGTCGCCAGAACACTATGGCTACACCTTC
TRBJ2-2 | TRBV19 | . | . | CASSRRFPANTGELFF | TGTGCCAGTAGTAGGCGGTTTCCCGCGAACACCGGGGAGCTGTTTTTT
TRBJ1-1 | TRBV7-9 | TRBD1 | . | CASSLQDRREAFF | TGTGCCAGCAGCTTACAGGACAGGCGAGAAGCTTTCTTT
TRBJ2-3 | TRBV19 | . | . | CASSPQGQNTDTQYF | TGTGCCAGTAGCCCACAAGGACAGAACACAGATACGCAGTATTTT
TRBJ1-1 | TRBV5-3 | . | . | CARSLEGATMNTEAFF | TGTGCCAGAAGCTTGGAAGGGGCGACCATGAACACTGAAGCTTTCTTT
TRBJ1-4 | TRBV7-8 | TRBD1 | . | CASSLAGQGLNEKLFF | TGTGCCAGCAGCTTAGCGGGACAGGGCCTCAATGAAAAACTGTTTTTT
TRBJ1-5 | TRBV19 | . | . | CASSIYGGGSNQPQHF | TGTGCCAGTAGTATATATGGGGGGGGAAGCAATCAGCCCCAGCATTTT
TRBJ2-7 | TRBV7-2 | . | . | CASLWGESSYEQYF | TGTGCCAGCCTTTGGGGGGAGAGCTCCTACGAGCAGTACTTC
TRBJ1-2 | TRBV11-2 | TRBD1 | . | CASRIGGTPVNYGYTF | TGTGCCAGCCGAATAGGGGGCACTCCCGTTAACTATGGCTACACCTTC
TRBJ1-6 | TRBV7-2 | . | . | CASSLRRDDSPLHF | TGTGCCAGCAGCTTGAGACGGGATGATTCACCCCTCCACTTT
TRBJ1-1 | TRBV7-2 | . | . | CASSFAGGQRTEAFF | TGTGCCAGCAGCTTTGCGGGAGGGCAACGAACTGAAGCTTTCTTT
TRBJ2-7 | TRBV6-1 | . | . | CASSEGQTDEQYF | TGTGCCAGCAGTGAAGGGCAGACAGACGAGCAGTACTTC
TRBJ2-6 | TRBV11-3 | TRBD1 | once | CASSSPRTGYKFGANVLTF | TGTGCCAGCAGCTCCCCCCGGACAGGTTATAAATTTGGGGCCAACGTCCTGACTTTC
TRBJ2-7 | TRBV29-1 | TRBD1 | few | CSVLQGSYEQYF | TGCAGCGTCCTACAGGGGTCCTACGAGCAGTACTTC
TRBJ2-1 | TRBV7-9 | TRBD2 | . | CASSLGGSEQFF | TGTGCCAGCAGCTTGGGCGGGAGTGAGCAGTTCTTC
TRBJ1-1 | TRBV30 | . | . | CAWSGDMNTEAFF | TGTGCCTGGAGTGGCGATATGAACACTGAAGCTTTCTTT